Listed here is a single T cell receptor (beta chain). Its antigen is unknown. A much larger clonotype is one base distant, so this may be a read error. This CDR3 has 11 amino acids. CDR1 SEHNR and CDR2 FQNEAQ come from the germline V gene (reference sequence). V lost 6 bases, J lost 6 bases, and 9 bases lay in between. These data come from a study of beta chain features in type 1 diabetes. Study context: Age, gender and cell yields were similar between patients and healthy donors. General observations from the study: In every one of the four CD4+ subsets, TCRB CDR3s were moderately but significantly shorter in Type 1 diabetes patients. Since sequencing was performed on cDNA, cells with high TCR expression could be over-represented.

Expressed TCRB transcripts were sequenced because the entire RNA isolate underwent reverse transcription. Clones were sequenced by immunoSEQ multiplex PCR, and TCRdb holds only the in-frame ones, with some missing. The table lists roughly 350,000 clones, 8.5% to 10% of them singletons. The material sequenced was central memory CD4+ T cells from blood. The origin of this receptor is a man aged 25-45 years with type 1 diabetes. This chain uses TRBV7-9 with TRBJ2-7; tentative D call: TRBD2 (6 bases). Here the CDR3 DNA reads TGTGCCAGCAGTTGGAGGGGCGAGCAGTACTTC. Protein product: CASSWRGEQYF.